The clone carrying this TCR beta chain was detected only once. The data are from a study of blood T cell repertoires in COVID-19. The table came from immunoSEQ multiplex PCR; TCRdb's copy has only in-frame clones and leaves some out. Here the sample spans 200,000 to 250,000 clones, 70% to 90% being singletons. This CDR3 spans 15 amino acids. Germline CDR1 LGHNA, CDR2 YNFKEQ. V was clipped by 1 base and J by 8 bases; unmatched bases: 9. The rearrangement joins TRBV4-2 to TRBJ1-2, with 8 bases aligning to TRBD1. The TCR was taken from a middle-aged woman with acute or convalescent COVID-19. Specimen: peripheral blood. CDR3 nucleotide sequence: TGTGCCAGCAGCCAAGTGCGACAGGGGCAGGGGGGCTACACCTTC. This codes for CASSQVRQGQGGYTF.